Listed below are T cell receptor beta chains from one sample, sequenced in a study of T cell responses to AZD1222 COVID-19 vaccine. Generated by immunoSEQ multiplex PCR, the TCRdb table keeps only in-frame clones and is missing some. The repertoire has 150,000 to 200,000 clones, about 90% of them found once; the top ten carry 1.1%. The sequencing used peripheral blood, collected 28 days after the second AZD1222 dose. These receptors were taken from an adult who received the AZD1222 COVID-19 vaccine. Each CDR3 is given with its conserved first and last residue. D genes are given only for firm matches. Not every row has a clone size; where given, it reads once, few, many or a size class.

CDR3: CASSLTGSGNTIYF; DNA: TGCGCCAGCAGCTTGACAGGGTCTGGAAACACCATATATTTT; V: TRBV5-1; J: TRBJ1-3; size: -; D: -
CDR3: CASSLATEGNEKLFF; DNA: TGTGCCAGCAGCTTGGCGACAGAAGGAAATGAAAAACTGTTTTTT; V: TRBV5-4; J: TRBJ1-4; size: -; D: -
CDR3: CASSSWEAYGYTF; DNA: TGTGCCAGCAGCTCTTGGGAGGCCTATGGCTACACCTTC; V: TRBV5-6; J: TRBJ1-2; size: -; D: -
CDR3: CAWSGDSSPLHF; DNA: TGTGCCTGGAGTGGGGACAGTTCACCCCTCCACTTT; V: TRBV30; J: TRBJ1-6; size: -; D: TRBD1
CDR3: CASSLFGQGSADTQYF; DNA: TGTGCCAGCAGTTTATTTGGGCAGGGGAGTGCAGATACGCAGTATTTT; V: TRBV28; J: TRBJ2-3; size: -; D: -
CDR3: CASGLVQDDDNEQFF; DNA: TGTGCTAGTGGTTTGGTACAAGATGATGACAATGAGCAGTTCTTC; V: TRBV12-5; J: TRBJ2-1; size: -; D: -
CDR3: CASRETGEVQETQYF; DNA: TGTGCCAGCAGGGAGACAGGGGAGGTCCAAGAGACCCAGTACTTC; V: TRBV27; J: TRBJ2-5; size: -; D: TRBD1
CDR3: CASSLLVGSGNTIYF; DNA: TGTGCCAGCAGTCTTTTGGTGGGGTCCGGAAACACCATATATTTT; V: TRBV6-5; J: TRBJ1-3; size: once; D: -
CDR3: CASSFPPGTGEKLFF; DNA: TGTGCCAGCAGCTTTCCCCCAGGAACGGGCGAAAAACTGTTTTTT; V: TRBV7-2; J: TRBJ1-4; size: -; D: -
CDR3: CASSETPRGPLHF; DNA: TGTGCCAGCAGTGAGACACCCAGGGGACCCCTCCACTTT; V: TRBV6-6; J: TRBJ1-6; size: once; D: -
CDR3: CASSLAPAGTTDTQYF; DNA: TGTGCCAGCAGCTTAGCCCCAGCGGGCACCACAGATACGCAGTATTTT; V: TRBV11-2; J: TRBJ2-3; size: -; D: -
CDR3: CASSSRTGNEKLFF; DNA: TGCGCCAGCAGCTCCCGGACAGGCAATGAAAAACTGTTTTTT; V: TRBV5-1; J: TRBJ1-4; size: -; D: TRBD1
CDR3: CSVGTGIGNSPLHF; DNA: TGCAGCGTTGGTACCGGGATTGGGAATTCACCCCTCCACTTT; V: TRBV29-1; J: TRBJ1-6; size: -; D: -
CDR3: CASSYSRGLSTEAFF; DNA: TGTGCCAGCAGTTACTCGCGCGGTCTGAGCACTGAAGCTTTCTTT; V: TRBV6-5; J: TRBJ1-1; size: -; D: -
CDR3: CASSWEGRSPLHF; DNA: TGTGCCAGTAGTTGGGAGGGCCGGTCACCCCTCCACTTT; V: TRBV19; J: TRBJ1-6; size: -; D: -
CDR3: CASSLFTGVYEQYF; DNA: TGTGCCAGCTCACTCTTCACAGGGGTTTACGAGCAGTACTTC; V: TRBV18; J: TRBJ2-7; size: -; D: TRBD1